What follows are 18 T cell receptor beta chains derived from one specimen sequenced in a study of regulatory T cells in long-lasting Graves disease. Regarding time point: newly diagnosed GD, antithyroid drugs for less than 3 months. Extracted RNA from PBMCs served as the source of the TCR library. HTBI primers from iRepertoire and Arm-PCR of CDR3 regions yielded the TCR beta libraries. TCRdb used MiXCR to reprocess the multiplex PCR reads, holding one entry per CDR3 protein. Among about 540,000 distinct CDR3 sequences, less than 15% were seen once, and the ten largest hold 8.5% to 10%. The sample was also linked to a second study, of T cells in Graves' hyperthyroidism and ophthalmopathy.

Source: peripheral blood mononuclear cells (PBMCs), taken at new diagnosis, from a patient treated with antithyroid drugs. Receptors were obtained from a man aged 25 to 40 with Graves disease.

Comments on this clonotype: The junction and the germline gene differ at one end; a read error may be behind it. This rearrangement joins TRBV4-1 to TRBJ1-2, with 7 bases fitting TRBD1. Germline CDR1 and CDR2: MGHRA and YSYEKL. The CDR3 runs to 11 residues. The CDR3 nucleotides are TGCGCCAGCAGGATGGCCGGACAGGCGATCTTC. It translates to CASRMAGQAIF.

The chain carries TRBV12-3 or TRBV12-4 and TRBJ2-7; D is uncertain. The CDR3 contains 13 residues. Trimming pared 1 base from V and 6 bases from J, leaving 10 bases between. This chain's CDR3 is CASSLVRDTEQYF. For the CDR3, the DNA is TGTGCCAGCAGTTTAGTGAGAGACACCGAGCAGTACTTC.

This CDR3 is CASSYSGTETRETQYF. DNA of the CDR3: TGTGCCAGCAGTTACAGCGGGACCGAGACCCGGGAGACCCAGTACTTC. The rearrangement joins TRBV6-5 to TRBJ2-5, with 7 bases fitting TRBD2. V lost 2 bases, J lost 5 bases, and 11 bases stayed unmatched. The CDR3 has 16 amino acids. CDR1 is MNHEY, CDR2 SVGAGI, per germline.

Comments on this clonotype: Here the CDR3 omits its conserved ending phenylalanine or tryptophan, so a read error is the likely source. The chain uses TRBV2 and TRBJ2-5; D call uncertain. Gene TRBJ2-1 matches the end of the DNA better, so the J call may be wrong. CDR3 size: 11 residues. Per the germline V gene, CDR1 is SNHLY and CDR2 is FYNNEI. The DNA of the CDR3 is TGTGCCAGCAGTCAGAGCGATGAGCAGTTCCCC. Protein product: CASSQSDEQFP.

This clonotype has ten or more counts. This chain uses TRBV27 with TRBJ2-7; D not certain. The CDR3 has 10 amino acids. Between the trimmed V and J ends, which lost 7 bases and 5 bases, there was a span of 6 bases. CDR1 and CDR2 from the germline V gene are MNHEY and SMNVEV (reference sequence). This CDR3 is CASTLDEQYF. Here the CDR3 DNA reads TGTGCCAGCACCCTCGACGAGCAGTACTTC.

The chain has TRBV29-1 and TRBJ2-1; a weak D match, TRBD2 (6 bases). Trimming cost V 6 bases and J 4 bases, with 13 bases left between them. This CDR3 contains 13 residues. Germline CDR1 and CDR2: SQVTM and ANQGSEA. The CDR3 sequence is CSVERASYNEQFF. Here the CDR3 DNA reads TGCAGCGTGGAGCGGGCCTCTTACAATGAGCAGTTCTTC.

This clonotype has a count of ten or more. J is TRBJ2-3 and V is TRBV12-3 or TRBV12-4, with a weak D call TRBD2 (5 bases). The CDR3 runs 14 residues. The V end was cut by 4 bases, the J end by 0 bases, with 8 bases between. The CDR3 protein is CASSSRGSTDTQYF. The CDR3 coding sequence is TGTGCCAGCAGTTCCCGGGGTAGCACAGATACGCAGTATTTT.

This clonotype was counted ten times or more. The V gene is TRBV30, the J gene TRBJ1-3, with TRBD1 matching 9 bases. With V trimmed by 1 base and J by 4 bases, 8 bases remained unmatched. The germline CDR1 and CDR2 sequences are GTSNPN and SVGIG (reference sequence). The CDR3 runs to 16 residues. CDR3 nucleotide sequence: TGTGCCTGGAGTGATTTAACAGGGGGCGCCGGAAACACCATATATTTT. It translates to CAWSDLTGGAGNTIYF.

In its sample, this clonotype was seen many times. The chain recombines TRBV2 with TRBJ2-6; no definite D call. This CDR3 has 16 residues. CDR1 and CDR2 from the germline V gene are SNHLY and FYNNEI. V shed 4 bases and J shed 0 bases, with 10 bases lying between them. Here the CDR3 reads CASSGVRNSGANVLTF. CDR3 DNA: TGTGCCAGCAGTGGGGTCAGGAACTCTGGGGCCAACGTCCTGACTTTC.

Note on this clonotype: A clone one base away is much larger, so this may be a read error. This chain links TRBV7-8 with TRBJ2-1; D not certain. The J call may be incorrect, as the DNA end agrees better with TRBJ2-5. The germline CDR1 and CDR2 sequences are SGHVS and FQNEAQ. The CDR3 contains 16 residues. The DNA of the CDR3 is TGTGCCAGCAGCTTAGGATGGTTGGGGTCCCAAGAGACCCAGTACTTC. It is translated as CASSLGWLGSQETQYF.

Ten or more counts support this clonotype. The chain is built from TRBV20-1 and TRBJ2-4; TRBD1 is a possible D gene (6 bases). Germline CDR1 reads DFQATT; CDR2 reads SNEGSKA (reference sequence). The CDR3 contains 14 residues. Trimming left V 6 bases short and J 0 bases short, with 12 bases between. The CDR3 is CSAPRGIAKNIQYF. Here the CDR3 DNA reads TGCAGTGCCCCCAGGGGTATAGCCAAAAACATTCAGTACTTC.

A note on this clonotype: Germline and junction disagree at one end, which may indicate a read error. The J gene is TRBJ1-1, the V gene TRBV7-3; D gene uncertain. The germline V gene encodes CDR1 SGHTA and CDR2 FQGTGA. The CDR3 totals 14 residues. CDR3 DNA: TGTGCCGGCAGCCCGGGCCCGGCGGACACTGAAGCTTTCTTT. Translating it yields CAGSPGPADTEAFF.

At least ten counts were recorded for this clonotype. The CDR3 DNA is TGCGCCAGCAGCTTGGTGAAGGGAGCAGAGACCCAGTACTTC. Amino acid sequence: CASSLVKGAETQYF. The chain recombines TRBV5-1 with TRBJ2-5, with D possibly TRBD2 on 5 matching bases. CDR1 SGHRS and CDR2 YFSETQ come from the germline V gene. There are 14 residues in the CDR3. Trimming stripped 0 bases from V and 4 bases from J, with 10 bases between.

This clonotype was seen many times. The V gene is TRBV5-1, the J gene TRBJ2-4, with TRBD2 matching 13 bases. V shed 1 base and J 0 bases; nucleotides not matched to a gene: 4. The CDR3 length is 18 residues. Germline values: CDR1 SGHRS, CDR2 YFSETQ. CDR3 loop: CASSLRLAGGLAKNIQYF. The CDR3 DNA reads as TGCGCCAGCAGCTTGAGACTAGCGGGAGGCCTAGCCAAAAACATTCAGTACTTC.

The chain carries TRBV3-1 and TRBJ2-7; 7 positions agree with TRBD1. The CDR3 is made up of 16 amino acids. Germline CDR1 LGHDT, CDR2 YNNKEL (reference sequence). V shed 6 bases, J shed 3 bases, and the junction held 14 bases outside the gene matches. The CDR3: CASSPTGTVVYYEQYF. As DNA, the CDR3 is TGTGCCAGCAGTCCGACCGGGACAGTCGTTTACTACGAGCAGTACTTC.

This clonotype was observed a handful of times. CDR3 sequence (DNA): TGTGCCAGCTCACCTGCCCAGTACAATGAGCAGTTCTTC. Protein sequence: CASSPAQYNEQFF. The chain couples TRBV18 to TRBJ2-1; D call uncertain. The CDR3 is 13 amino acids. Trimming removed 3 bases from V and 4 bases from J, with 7 bases in between. Germline lookup yields CDR1 KGHSH and CDR2 LQKENI.

This clonotype showed up many times. The V and J genes are TRBV7-2 and TRBJ2-1; D is ambiguous. In germline, CDR1 is SGHTA, CDR2 FQGNSA. The CDR3 spans 17 residues. The V gene lost 3 bases and the J gene lost 5 bases, with 20 bases spanning the gap. The CDR3 DNA reads TGTGCCAGCAGCTTGGCCAATAGGCGTTTGGGAAACAATGAGCAGTTCTTC. This gives the protein CASSLANRRLGNNEQFF.

The V call is TRBV10-3, the J call TRBJ2-3; 13 positions match TRBD2. Per germline, CDR1 ENHRY and CDR2 SYGVKD. J lost 5 bases, V lost 3 bases, and 5 bases had no gene match. The length of the CDR3 is 16 residues. The CDR3 sequence: CAISELAGGPEDTQYF. In DNA, the CDR3 is TGTGCCATCAGTGAACTAGCGGGAGGGCCAGAAGATACGCAGTATTTT.